This passage covers 30 T cell receptor beta chains from one sample sequenced in a study of response to subunit inactivated influenza vaccine. Via MiXCR, TCRdb re-called the RT-PCR reads, giving one row per CDR3 protein. Found here are 300,000 to 350,000 distinct CDR3 sequences, approximately 23% of them singletons; the top ten hold around 10%. The sequencing here drew on PBMCs from blood, taken 21 months after vaccination. The receptor set was obtained from a man aged 50 to 69 who received an inactivated influenza vaccine.

This clonotype came up a few times. The rearrangement links TRBV5-6 to TRBJ1-5; D gene unclear. Per germline, CDR1 SGHDT and CDR2 YYEEEE. Trimming took off 2 bases at V and 6 bases at J, with 9 bases between the two ends. The CDR3 length is 13 residues. The CDR3 sequence: CASSFGRSQPQHF. As DNA, the CDR3 is TGTGCCAGCAGCTTTGGCAGGTCTCAGCCCCAGCATTTT.

This clonotype appeared many times. The chain employs TRBV6-2 or TRBV6-3 and TRBJ1-2; 7 bases align to TRBD1. Trimming took 8 bases from V and 3 from J; bases not matched to a gene: 15. The CDR3 extends over 16 amino acids. Per germline, CDR1 MNHEY and CDR2 SVGEGT. In DNA, the CDR3 is TGTGCCAGCCGCAGACAGGGCATGAAGATATACTATGGCTACACCTTC. Its protein is CASRRQGMKIYYGYTF.

V usage is TRBV7-3 and J usage is TRBJ2-2; 7 bases map to TRBD1. V shed 2 bases, J shed 5 bases, and the junction held 2 bases outside the gene matches. From germline, CDR1 is SGHTA and CDR2 FQGTGA. CDR3 size: 14 residues. The chain's CDR3 is CASSLLQGTGELFF. The CDR3 nucleotides are TGTGCCAGCAGCTTATTACAGGGGACCGGGGAGCTGTTTTTT.

This sequence joins TRBV18 and TRBJ2-7, with D possibly being TRBD1 (6 bases). V lost 1 base and J 3 bases, leaving 10 bases between the germline ends. The length of the CDR3 is 14 residues. Germline lookup yields CDR1 KGHSH and CDR2 LQKENI. The CDR3 sequence: CASSPRGLGYEQYF. The DNA for the CDR3 is TGTGCCAGCTCACCACGGGGGCTCGGCTACGAGCAGTACTTC.

V gene TRBV7-6 combines with J gene TRBJ2-2; D perhaps matches TRBD2 (7 bases). Trimming removed 6 bases at V and 3 bases at J, with 20 bases between. The CDR3 runs 17 residues. The V gene's germline CDR1 is SGHVS and CDR2 FNYEAQ. In DNA, the CDR3 is TGTGCCAGCAGTCCAACGGGGGGCAGGGGTTACACCGGGGAGCTGTTTTTT. Amino acid sequence: CASSPTGGRGYTGELFF.

The J gene is TRBJ2-3, the V gene TRBV7-9; weak D call: TRBD1 (5 bases). The germline CDR1 and CDR2 sequences are SEHNR and FQNEAQ (reference sequence). There are 14 residues in the CDR3. Trimming took 5 bases from V and 4 from J, leaving 13 bases between them. The DNA of the CDR3 is TGTGCCAGCAGCCTGCCGATCAGGGCAGATACGCAGTATTTT. Encoded protein: CASSLPIRADTQYF. Combining the CDR3 with reference TRBV7-9 and TRBJ2-3 gives the whole variable domain DTGVSQNPRHKITKRGQNVTFRCDPISEHNRLYWYRQTLGQGPEFLTYFQNEAQLEKSRLLSDRFSAERPKGSFSTLEIQRTEQGDSAMYLCASSLPIRADTQYFGPGTRLTVL.

This clonotype was picked up a small number of times. In nucleotides, the CDR3 is TGTGCCAGCAGCCCCACAGGGATAAACGGAAAAGATACGCAGTATTTT. Amino acids: CASSPTGINGKDTQYF. The genes are TRBV11-1 and TRBJ2-3, with D tentatively TRBD1 (6 bases). V shed 5 bases and J shed 5 bases, with 20 bases lying between them. This CDR3 is 16 amino acids long. In germline, CDR1 is SGHAT, CDR2 FQDESV (reference sequence).

This chain connects TRBV28 to TRBJ1-1; D unresolved. Germline V gives CDR1 MDHEN, CDR2 SYDVKM. The CDR3 length is 12 residues. V lost 5 bases and J lost 4, with 8 bases in between. CDR3 residues: CASSPYSTEAFF. CDR3 nucleotides: TGTGCCAGCAGTCCTTACAGCACTGAAGCTTTCTTT.

This clonotype was seen only a few times. The chain combines TRBV5-5 with TRBJ1-5; D uncertain. Trimming removed 5 bases at V and 0 bases at J, with 12 bases between. Germline values: CDR1 SGHKS, CDR2 YYEKEE (reference sequence). The CDR3 sequence is 15 residues long. The CDR3 DNA follows: TGTGCCAGCAGTTTTGGCATTAATAGCAATCAGCCCCAGCATTTT. This gives the protein CASSFGINSNQPQHF. Full variable domain (remainder filled in from reference TRBV5-5 and TRBJ1-5): DAGVTQSPTHLIKTRGQQVTLRCSPISGHKSVSWYQQVLGQGPQFIFQYYEKEERGRGNFPDRFSARQFPNYSSELNVNALLLGDSALYLCASSFGINSNQPQHFGDGTRLSIL.

The table lists this clonotype with a few counts. The rearrangement joins TRBV19 to TRBJ1-6; D gene unclear. The germline V gene has CDR1 LNHDA and CDR2 SQIVND (reference sequence). The CDR3 runs to 14 residues. The V and J ends lost 3 bases and 11 bases respectively, with 14 bases between them. The CDR3 nucleotides read TGTGCCAGTAGTATCGTTGGAGGGCGGCCACCCCTCCACTTT. This sequence encodes CASSIVGGRPPLHF.

This clonotype has a count of ten or more. The CDR3 loop is CASSLSSRGDFGYTF. The CDR3 bases are TGTGCCAGCAGCTTATCGAGCAGGGGGGATTTTGGCTACACCTTC. This sequence joins TRBV7-9 and TRBJ1-2, with 7 bases matching TRBD1. The CDR3 extends over 15 amino acids. Unmatched junction bases numbered 10, after V lost 2 bases and J lost 7 bases. Germline V CDR1 and CDR2: SEHNR, FQNEAQ (reference sequence).

The chain couples TRBV5-1 to TRBJ1-3; perhaps TRBD1 as D (5 bases). The germline gives CDR1 SGHRS, CDR2 YFSETQ. CDR3 size: 14 residues. The V gene lost 0 bases and the J gene lost 5 bases, with 9 bases spanning the gap. CDR3 coding DNA: TGCGCCAGCAGCTTGGAACCAGGGAGAAACACCATATATTTT. Its protein is CASSLEPGRNTIYF.

This clonotype has only a few counts. The gene calls are TRBV11-3 and TRBJ1-5; D is undetermined. The CDR3 runs to 13 residues. The germline gives CDR1 SGHNT, CDR2 YENEEA. The V end was cut by 0 bases, the J end by 7 bases, with 7 bases between. The CDR3 sequence: CASSLDQRQPQHF. The CDR3, as DNA: TGTGCCAGCAGCTTAGATCAGCGGCAGCCCCAGCATTTT.

This clonotype has only a few counts. The chain recombines TRBV2 with TRBJ1-6; D remains unclear. Germline CDR1 is SNHLY and CDR2 is FYNNEI. V dropped 8 bases and J dropped 0 bases, with 11 bases sitting between them. The CDR3 totals 15 residues. The CDR3 loop reads CASQVGSSYNSPLHF. CDR3 nucleotides: TGTGCCAGCCAGGTGGGGAGCTCCTATAATTCACCCCTCCACTTT.

V is TRBV5-1 and J is TRBJ2-7; TRBD2 aligns across 7 bases. Germline CDR1 is SGHRS and CDR2 is YFSETQ. V lost 2 bases, J lost 2 bases, and 4 bases stayed unmatched. The CDR3 runs 14 residues. The chain's CDR3 is CASSFRRGTYEQYF. CDR3 nucleotides: TGCGCCAGCAGCTTCAGGCGGGGGACCTACGAGCAGTACTTC.

This clonotype was counted many times. J is TRBJ2-7 and V is TRBV15, with TRBD2 matching over 11 bases. The V segment lost 0 bases and the J segment 7 bases; nucleotides outside the gene matches: 11. The CDR3 extends over 17 amino acids. The germline gives CDR1 LNHNV, CDR2 YYDKDF (reference sequence). Here the CDR3 DNA reads TGTGCCACCAGCAGAGACCTTACTAGCGGGAGATCCGGAGAGCAGTACTTC. Its translation: CATSRDLTSGRSGEQYF. The entire variable domain, with the rest obtained from reference TRBV15 and TRBJ2-7, is as follows: DAMVIQNPRYQVTQFGKPVTLSCSQTLNHNVMYWYQQKSSQAPKLLFHYYDKDFNNEADTPDNFQSRRPNTSFCFLDIRSPGLGDTAMYLCATSRDLTSGRSGEQYFGPGTRLTVT.

This clonotype was counted at least ten times. The V call is TRBV5-1, the J call TRBJ1-5, with 9 bases lining up with TRBD1. V lost 4 bases to trimming and J lost 7 bases; unmatched junction nucleotides: 12. This CDR3 has 16 residues. Germline V lookup: CDR1 SGHRS, CDR2 YFSETQ. CDR3: CASSPAPGQGGQPQHF. Here the CDR3 DNA reads TGCGCCAGCAGCCCAGCGCCGGGACAGGGAGGACAGCCCCAGCATTTT.

V is TRBV12-3 or TRBV12-4 and J is TRBJ2-1; D is tentatively TRBD1 or TRBD2 (9 bases each). The germline V and J ends were trimmed by 8 bases and 7 bases, with 21 bases remaining between them. This CDR3 is 15 amino acids long. CDR3 DNA sequence: TGTGCCAGCCGACTGACAGGGGGACTAGCAAATGAGCAGTTCTTC. Protein product: CASRLTGGLANEQFF.

The chain links TRBV29-1 to TRBJ2-1; 7 bases line up with TRBD1. V dropped 7 bases and J dropped 0; count of bases not matched to a gene: 6. Germline values: CDR1 SQVTM, CDR2 ANQGSEA. This CDR3 is built from 14 residues. DNA for the CDR3: TGCAGCGGGCGAACAGGGGTCTCCTACAATGAGCAGTTCTTC. Protein: CSGRTGVSYNEQFF.

In this sample, this clonotype turned up once. The chain joins TRBV5-6 to TRBJ2-1; D remains unclear. Looked up from germline, CDR1 is SGHDT and CDR2 is YYEEEE. The V and J ends lost 2 bases and 5 bases respectively, with 11 bases between them. The CDR3 is 14 residues long. In DNA, the CDR3 is TGTGCCAGCAGCTTCAGAACAGTCCACAATGAGCAGTTCTTC. Amino acids: CASSFRTVHNEQFF.

In this sample, this clonotype turned up many times. The chain uses TRBV4-1 and TRBJ1-5; D uncertain. The CDR3 is 15 residues long. The V gene lost 0 bases and the J gene lost 3 bases, with 9 bases spanning the gap. In germline, CDR1 is MGHRA, CDR2 YSYEKL. The CDR3 sequence is CASSQETGINQPQHF. The CDR3 bases are TGCGCCAGCAGCCAAGAAACGGGGATCAATCAGCCCCAGCATTTT.

This clonotype was counted ten times or more. This chain joins TRBV6-1 and TRBJ1-5; TRBD1 is a possible D gene (5 bases). Deletions cut 8 bases from V and 0 bases from J, with 11 bases between. The CDR3 is 14 residues long. Germline CDR1 MNHNS, CDR2 SASEGT. CDR3 amino acids: CASQNRGSNQPQHF. CDR3 bases: TGTGCCAGCCAAAATAGGGGTAGCAATCAGCCCCAGCATTTT.

V usage is TRBV7-2 and J usage is TRBJ2-3; 8 bases agree with TRBD2. Germline V gene data show CDR1 as SGHTA and CDR2 as FQGNSA. There are 15 residues in the CDR3. J was trimmed by 5 bases and V by 4 bases; bases with no gene match: 8. The DNA of the CDR3 is TGTGCCAGCAGCTCCGCGGGAGGAGGAATAGATACGCAGTATTTT. This encodes CASSSAGGGIDTQYF.

The chain couples TRBV12-3 or TRBV12-4 to TRBJ2-5; 10 positions agree with TRBD1. The V and J ends lost 6 bases and 1 base, in that order; junction bases with no gene match: 8. The CDR3 is 16 residues long. The CDR3 DNA follows: TGTGCCAGCAGCCTTCTGACAGGGGGCCTCCAAGAGACCCAGTACTTC. Its translation is CASSLLTGGLQETQYF.

This clonotype was picked up a small number of times. This chain links TRBV6-1 with TRBJ2-1; D may be TRBD2 (5 bases). Trimming left V 5 bases short and J 8 bases short, with 13 bases between. Germline loops: CDR1 MNHNS, CDR2 SASEGT. The CDR3 extends over 13 amino acids. The CDR3: CASSTRAGYEQFF. CDR3 in DNA: TGTGCCAGCAGTACCCGCGCGGGCTATGAGCAGTTCTTC.

The chain carries TRBV7-2 and TRBJ2-7; D possibly corresponds to TRBD2 (5 bases). The germline gives CDR1 SGHTA, CDR2 FQGNSA. V was cut by 2 bases and J by 3 bases, with 11 bases left in between. The CDR3 has 14 residues. The CDR3 DNA is TGTGCCAGCAGCTTATCTGAGGGAATCTACGAGCAGTACTTC. It specifies CASSLSEGIYEQYF.

The chain is built from TRBV6-5 and TRBJ1-5, with D possibly matching TRBD1 (5 bases). Deletions cut 0 bases from V and 2 bases from J, with 11 bases between. In germline, CDR1 is MNHEY, CDR2 SVGAGI. The CDR3 is made up of 16 amino acids. DNA of the CDR3: TGTGCCAGCAGTTACTCGCCGGGAGGGGGCAATCAGCCCCAGCATTTT. Amino acid sequence: CASSYSPGGGNQPQHF.

J is TRBJ2-5 and V is TRBV27; 8 bases align to TRBD1. Trimming removed 4 bases from V and 5 bases from J; junction bases left unmatched: 12. Germline V lookup: CDR1 MNHEY, CDR2 SMNVEV (reference sequence). The CDR3 runs to 16 residues. CDR3 amino acids: CASSSRGLDGMETQYF. The DNA for the CDR3 is TGTGCCAGCAGTTCCAGGGGGCTGGATGGGATGGAGACCCAGTACTTC.

A few counts support this clonotype. The V call is TRBV20-1, the J call TRBJ1-1; 8 bases map to TRBD1. Germline V gene data show CDR1 as DFQATT and CDR2 as SNEGSKA (reference sequence). The CDR3 is 14 residues long. J lost 0 bases, V lost 2 bases, and 2 bases had no gene match. The CDR3 sequence: CSARQGAMNTEAFF. CDR3 coding DNA: TGCAGTGCTAGACAGGGGGCCATGAACACTGAAGCTTTCTTT.

This clonotype was found a few times. CDR3 region: CASSFSQGGKNIQYF. Here the CDR3 DNA reads TGTGCCAGCAGTTTCTCACAGGGGGGCAAAAACATTCAGTACTTC. The chain has TRBV12-3 or TRBV12-4 and TRBJ2-4; 8 nucleotides align to TRBD1. Unmatched junction bases numbered 4, after V lost 3 bases and J lost 3 bases. The CDR3 is made up of 15 amino acids.